Listed below are T cell receptor beta chains from one sample, sequenced in a study of cytomegalovirus exposure and HLA in healthy donors. This table comes from immunoSEQ multiplex PCR, and its TCRdb copy is limited to in-frame clones, with some not included. The table lists tens of thousands of clones, about 80% of them singletons. Sample: PBMCs. These receptors were obtained from a male donor in good health and CMV-seronegative. CDR3s include the opening cysteine and the closing phenylalanine or tryptophan. A D gene is named only where the DNA matches it firmly. The listing skips clone size in some rows; elsewhere it reads once, few, many or a size class.

J: TRBJ1-2
size: NA
D: NA
V: TRBV5-4
DNA: TGTGCCAGCAGCTTGGCGGCGGTCTATGGCTACACCTTC
CDR3: CASSLAAVYGYTF

J: TRBJ1-2
size: NA
D: NA
V: TRBV5-1
DNA: TGCGCCAGCAGCCCCGGGTCGGTTTATGGCTACACCTTC
CDR3: CASSPGSVYGYTF

J: TRBJ1-2
size: NA
D: NA
V: TRBV25-1
DNA: TGTGCCAGCAGTGCATGGGCATTGGGTGGCTACACCTTC
CDR3: CASSAWALGGYTF

J: TRBJ2-2
size: NA
D: TRBD2
V: TRBV5-1
DNA: TGCGCCAGCAGCTTGATTAGCGGGACCTCCGGGGAGCTGTTTTTT
CDR3: CASSLISGTSGELFF

J: TRBJ1-1
size: NA
D: NA
V: TRBV15
DNA: TGTGCCACCAGCAGCAGTGGTGACACTGAAGCTTTCTTT
CDR3: CATSSSGDTEAFF

J: TRBJ2-5
size: NA
D: NA
V: TRBV25-1
DNA: TGTGCCAGCAGTGTAGAGGCCCGCCAAGAGACCCAGTACTTC
CDR3: CASSVEARQETQYF

J: TRBJ2-1
size: few
D: TRBD1
V: TRBV5-6
DNA: TGTGCCAGCAGCTTTGGACAGGGAAATGTCAATGAGCAGTTCTTC
CDR3: CASSFGQGNVNEQFF

J: TRBJ2-7
size: few
D: NA
V: TRBV5-1
DNA: TGCGCCAGCAGACAGGGTCCAGGCTACGAGCAGTACTTC
CDR3: CASRQGPGYEQYF

J: TRBJ1-3
size: NA
D: NA
V: TRBV9
DNA: TGTGCCAGCAGTACGGGGGTTGGAAACACCATATATTTT
CDR3: CASSTGVGNTIYF

J: TRBJ2-5
size: few
D: NA
V: TRBV6-5
DNA: TGTGCCAGCAGTTACTCCGAGGAGGGGTCAGAGACCCAGTACTTC
CDR3: CASSYSEEGSETQYF

J: TRBJ2-7
size: NA
D: NA
V: TRBV7-9
DNA: TGTGCCAGCAGCTTAGCAGGAGGCTCCTACGAGCAGTACTTC
CDR3: CASSLAGGSYEQYF

J: TRBJ1-1
size: NA
D: NA
V: TRBV30
DNA: TGTGCCTGGTGGGGGGGCCAGGCGAGGACTGAAGCTTTCTTT
CDR3: CAWWGGQARTEAFF

J: TRBJ1-4
size: NA
D: TRBD1
V: TRBV18
DNA: TGTGCCAGCTCACTCGGACAGGAGGGAGAAAAACTGTTTTTT
CDR3: CASSLGQEGEKLFF

J: TRBJ1-1
size: NA
D: NA
V: TRBV2
DNA: TGTGCCAGCAGTGGACAGCCAAACACTGAAGCTTTCTTT
CDR3: CASSGQPNTEAFF

J: TRBJ1-5
size: NA
D: NA
V: TRBV6-1
DNA: TGTGCCAGCAGCGGGGGTCAGCCCCAGCATTTT
CDR3: CASSGGQPQHF

J: TRBJ1-1
size: NA
D: TRBD1
V: TRBV6-5
DNA: TGTGCCAGCAGTCGGACAGGGGTGGACACTGAAGCTTTCTTT
CDR3: CASSRTGVDTEAFF

J: TRBJ2-5
size: once
D: TRBD1
V: TRBV7-9
DNA: TGTGCCAGCAGCAACCACAGGGGGCCTGGAGAGACCCAGTACTTC
CDR3: CASSNHRGPGETQYF

J: TRBJ2-7
size: few
D: TRBD2
V: TRBV30
DNA: TGTGCCTGGAGTGTCGGACTAGCGGGGGGTAGGCAGTACTTC
CDR3: CAWSVGLAGGRQYF

J: TRBJ2-1
size: NA
D: TRBD2
V: TRBV7-9
DNA: TGTGCCAGCAGCTTAGCAAGTACGACTAGCGGGAACAATGAGCAGTTCTTC
CDR3: CASSLASTTSGNNEQFF

J: TRBJ1-2
size: NA
D: TRBD1
V: TRBV9
DNA: TGTGCCAGCACCCGTGAGGGGACAGGGACTAGGGGCTACACCTTC
CDR3: CASTREGTGTRGYTF

J: TRBJ1-1
size: NA
D: TRBD1
V: TRBV28
DNA: TGTGCCAGTCCTAAGGACAGGGGAGGATCCAGTCGAGGAGCTTTCTTT
CDR3: CASPKDRGGSSRGAFF

J: TRBJ1-2
size: NA
D: TRBD1
V: TRBV28
DNA: TGTGCCAGCAGTCCCCCGGGACAGGGGTATGGCTACACCTTC
CDR3: CASSPPGQGYGYTF

J: TRBJ2-5
size: once
D: NA
V: TRBV7-3
DNA: TGTGCCAGCAGCCTGCAGGGTGGACAGACCCAGTACTTC
CDR3: CASSLQGGQTQYF

J: TRBJ1-4
size: NA
D: NA
V: TRBV30
DNA: TGTGCCTGGAGCACGTACGGGGGGGTCGATGAAAAACTGTTTTTT
CDR3: CAWSTYGGVDEKLFF

J: TRBJ1-1
size: NA
D: TRBD1
V: TRBV29-1
DNA: TGCAGCGTTGGACAGGGTAAGACTGAAGCTTTCTTT
CDR3: CSVGQGKTEAFF

J: TRBJ1-2
size: NA
D: NA
V: TRBV6-1
DNA: TGTGCCAGCAGCGAAGCCGGGATGTACTATGGCTACACCTTC
CDR3: CASSEAGMYYGYTF

J: TRBJ1-1
size: NA
D: TRBD1
V: TRBV29-1
DNA: TGCAGCGTTGGTCAGGGGGCGGGGAACACTGAAGCTTTCTTT
CDR3: CSVGQGAGNTEAFF

J: TRBJ1-1
size: once
D: NA
V: TRBV25-1
DNA: TGTGCCAGCAGTGAGCTAGCGGGCCAGAACACTGAAGCTTTCTTT
CDR3: CASSELAGQNTEAFF

J: TRBJ2-1
size: NA
D: TRBD2
V: TRBV28
DNA: TGTGCCAGCAGTCCCCCTGTGGTAGCGGGGCCGCGGGAGCAGTTCTTC
CDR3: CASSPPVVAGPREQFF

J: TRBJ2-5
size: NA
D: NA
V: TRBV29-1
DNA: TGCAGCGTTGGGGCGGGGTTACAAGAGACCCAGTACTTC
CDR3: CSVGAGLQETQYF

J: TRBJ1-3
size: once
D: NA
V: TRBV6-1
DNA: TGTGCCAGCAGTGAACGGGTGTCTGGAAACACCATATATTTT
CDR3: CASSERVSGNTIYF

J: TRBJ2-7
size: NA
D: TRBD1
V: TRBV25-1
DNA: TGTGCCAGCAGTTGGGACAGGCCCTACGAGCAGTACTTC
CDR3: CASSWDRPYEQYF

J: TRBJ2-1
size: NA
D: NA
V: TRBV19
DNA: TGTGCCAGTAGTGTACATAATGAGCAGTTCTTC
CDR3: CASSVHNEQFF

J: TRBJ1-1
size: NA
D: NA
V: TRBV4-1
DNA: TGCGCCAGCAAGGAGGGGGGGGCCACTGAAGCTTTCTTT
CDR3: CASKEGGATEAFF

J: TRBJ2-7
size: NA
D: NA
V: TRBV6-1
DNA: TGTGCCAGCAGTGAGGGACAAGCCTACGAGCAGTACTTC
CDR3: CASSEGQAYEQYF

J: TRBJ2-7
size: NA
D: NA
V: TRBV6-1
DNA: TGTGCCAGCCTTCTTGAGGCGATCCCCACCTACGAGCAGTACTTC
CDR3: CASLLEAIPTYEQYF

J: TRBJ2-3
size: once
D: NA
V: TRBV28
DNA: TGTGCCAGCAGCTCTATGCCAGATACGCAGTATTTT
CDR3: CASSSMPDTQYF

J: TRBJ1-2
size: NA
D: TRBD1
V: TRBV10-3
DNA: TGTGCCATCAGGAACCCGGGACAGGGGCCTGGCTACACCTTC
CDR3: CAIRNPGQGPGYTF

J: TRBJ1-1
size: NA
D: NA
V: TRBV15
DNA: TGTGCCACCAGCTCATTCGGGCGGGTCACTGAAGCTTTCTTT
CDR3: CATSSFGRVTEAFF

J: TRBJ1-2
size: NA
D: TRBD1
V: TRBV9
DNA: TGTGCCAGCAGCGTAGGGGACAGGGGTCATGGCTACACCTTC
CDR3: CASSVGDRGHGYTF

J: TRBJ1-2
size: NA
D: NA
V: TRBV5-4
DNA: TGTGCCAGCAGCTTCAAGGGGATAGACTATGGCTACACCTTC
CDR3: CASSFKGIDYGYTF

J: TRBJ2-1
size: NA
D: NA
V: TRBV4-1
DNA: TGCGCCAGCAGCCAAGATCATACATCCTACAATGAGCAGTTCTTC
CDR3: CASSQDHTSYNEQFF

J: TRBJ1-2
size: NA
D: TRBD1
V: TRBV2
DNA: TGTGCCAGCAGCGGAAGACAGGGGATAGTTAACTATGGCTACACCTTC
CDR3: CASSGRQGIVNYGYTF

J: TRBJ1-6
size: NA
D: TRBD1
V: TRBV6-6
DNA: TGTGCCAGCAGAGAACAGGGGGCCAATTCACCCCTCCACTTT
CDR3: CASREQGANSPLHF

J: TRBJ1-1
size: few
D: NA
V: TRBV10-2
DNA: TGCGCCAGCAGCGCGGGCCCGAACACTGAAGCTTTCTTT
CDR3: CASSAGPNTEAFF

J: TRBJ2-7
size: NA
D: NA
V: TRBV4-1
DNA: TGCGCCAGCAGCCAATTTCTAAGGGGGTATTCCTACGAGCAGTACTTC
CDR3: CASSQFLRGYSYEQYF

J: TRBJ2-1
size: NA
D: NA
V: TRBV29-1
DNA: TGCAGCGCCTTCGAAGGCGGGTTCAATGAGCAGTTCTTC
CDR3: CSAFEGGFNEQFF

J: TRBJ1-1
size: NA
D: NA
V: TRBV28
DNA: TGTGCCAGCCGTTTCAGTGGGGCAGAAGCTTTCTTT
CDR3: CASRFSGAEAFF

J: TRBJ2-7
size: NA
D: TRBD1
V: TRBV7-9
DNA: TGTGCGACAGGGTGGAATCCCTACGAGCAGTACTTC
CDR3: CATGWNPYEQYF

J: TRBJ2-6
size: NA
D: NA
V: TRBV5-1
DNA: TGCGCCAGCAGCTTGAGGGGTCTGGCCGGGGCCAACGTCCTGACTTTC
CDR3: CASSLRGLAGANVLTF

J: TRBJ2-2
size: NA
D: TRBD2
V: TRBV6-5
DNA: TGTGCCAGCAGTTACTCGACTAGCCGCAACACCGGGGAGCTGTTTTTT
CDR3: CASSYSTSRNTGELFF

J: TRBJ1-2
size: NA
D: NA
V: TRBV30
DNA: TGTGCCTGGAGTTGGCCGGGGATAGCTAACTATGGCTACACCTTC
CDR3: CAWSWPGIANYGYTF

J: TRBJ2-7
size: NA
D: NA
V: TRBV5-4
DNA: TGTGCCAGCAGCTTGGGAGGCTACGAGCAGTACTTC
CDR3: CASSLGGYEQYF

J: TRBJ2-3
size: NA
D: NA
V: TRBV30
DNA: TGTGCCTGGACCCAGGGCCCGGGTGATACGCAGTATTTT
CDR3: CAWTQGPGDTQYF

J: TRBJ2-5
size: NA
D: TRBD2
V: TRBV6-6
DNA: TGTGCCAGCAGTTACGGCGGGGGGGCGTCAGAGACCCAGTACTTC
CDR3: CASSYGGGASETQYF

J: TRBJ1-1
size: NA
D: NA
V: TRBV5-1
DNA: TGCGCCAGCAGCGCGCTCGGAGGGGTGGATAGAGCTTTCTTT
CDR3: CASSALGGVDRAFF

J: TRBJ1-2
size: few
D: TRBD1
V: TRBV5-1
DNA: TGCGCCAGCAGCCAAGGACAGGCTAACTATGGCTACACCTTC
CDR3: CASSQGQANYGYTF

J: TRBJ1-6
size: NA
D: NA
V: TRBV28
DNA: TGTGCCAGCAACCCCGGGGGAATCAGGAAGAATTCACCCCTCCACTTT
CDR3: CASNPGGIRKNSPLHF

J: TRBJ1-3
size: once
D: NA
V: TRBV7-9
DNA: TGTGCCAGCCTACCTATGAAAACGACAGGAAACACCATATATTTT
CDR3: CASLPMKTTGNTIYF